Below, 5 T cell receptor beta chains from the same sample are listed, as sequenced in a study of blood T cell repertoires in COVID-19. Assay: immunoSEQ multiplex PCR; the TCRdb copy retains only in-frame clones and omits some. Of approximately 150,000 clones in the sample, 65% to 85% were seen once. The sample consisted of peripheral blood. The source of these receptors is a man aged 45-65 years with active or convalescent COVID-19.

The chain has TRBV9 and TRBJ1-2, with D possibly being TRBD1 (5 bases). Germline V gene sequence: CDR1 SGDLS, CDR2 YYNGEE. This CDR3 comprises 14 residues. Trimming took off 0 bases at V and 6 bases at J, with 12 bases between the two ends. The CDR3 bases are TGTGCCAGCAGCGTAGCTTCCGACAGCAATGGCTACACCTTC. Its translation is CASSVASDSNGYTF.

V is TRBV13 and J is TRBJ2-7, with TRBD2 identical over 7 bases. J gave up 2 bases and V 4 bases, and 8 bases lay outside the gene matches. There are 15 residues in the CDR3. CDR1 and CDR2 (germline): PRHDT, FYEKMQ (reference sequence). The CDR3 here is CASSSVAGPTYEQYF. The CDR3 DNA follows: TGTGCCAGCAGCTCCGTAGCGGGTCCGACCTACGAGCAGTACTTC.

The CDR3 sequence: CASSQDIAGSSLSYEQYF. The DNA of the CDR3 is TGCGCCAGCAGCCAGGATATAGCGGGTAGCTCCCTTTCCTACGAGCAGTACTTC. This rearrangement joins TRBV4-1 to TRBJ2-7; the match to TRBD2 covers 7 bases. The CDR3 sequence is 18 residues long. The V gene end was trimmed by 3 bases and the J gene end by 1 base; junction bases not matched to a gene: 15. CDR1 is MGHRA, CDR2 YSYEKL, per germline.

This chain links TRBV6-5 with TRBJ1-1, with 8 positions matching TRBD1. The CDR3 spans 12 residues. The V and J ends lost 8 bases and 4 bases, in that order; junction bases with no gene match: 3. CDR1 is MNHEY and CDR2 is SVGAGI in the germline V gene. The CDR3 region has the DNA TGTGCCAGCCTCGGGACAGGCACTGAAGCTTTCTTT. Translation gives CASLGTGTEAFF.

Note on this clone: The DNA is left out, because the CDR3 cannot be placed on it with certainty; the CDR3 is given as TCRdb lists it. The chain recombines TRBV5-6 with TRBJ2-3; TRBD2, the table's D call, lacks a check against the DNA. Both ends counted, the CDR3 spans 15 residues. Germline V gene sequence: CDR1 SGHDT, CDR2 YYEEEE. The CDR3 spells CASSSSGDFTDTQYF.